This paragraph reports one TCR beta chain. Its antigen is as yet unknown. One junction end does not reproduce the germline sequence, and a read error may be involved. Germline V CDR1 and CDR2: LNHDA, SQIVND (reference sequence). CDR3 size: 13 residues. UMIs and sample barcodes were carried by the TCR alpha and TCR beta cDNA libraries that 5'RACE produced using constant-segment primers. Each CDR3 protein is one row after TCRdb ran MiXCR on the 5' RACE reads. The profile covers roughly 280,000 distinct CDR3 sequences, with roughly 17% appearing a single time and around 23% taken by the ten largest. This specimen comes from a study of T-cell memory formation after mild COVID-19. Whole-study findings and limits: Cross-reactive memory appears to have joined, as suggested by some responding clones showing up in pre-infection memory.

The TCR originated in a man between 18 and 35 years old who had mild COVID-19 (a few samples of this study predate the infection). Cell type and time point are not known. Sequenced sample: PBMCs or a T cell subset sorted from them (not recorded which). The J gene is TRBJ2-3, the V gene TRBV19; 8 bases agree with TRBD2. The CDR3: CASSTLERGHGHF. CDR3 nucleotide sequence: TGTGCCAGTAGTACCCTTGAGCGGGGGCATGGACATTTT.